This is a list of T cell receptor beta chains from one sample in a study of blood T cell repertoires in COVID-19. Repertoires were generated with immunoSEQ multiplex PCR, while TCRdb's copy carries only in-frame clones and drops some. The sample has tens of thousands of clones, 78% seen once; the top ten hold 15% to 18%. The sequencing sample was made of peripheral blood. The receptors originated from a human donor in a cohort sampled during active COVID-19. Both conserved end residues are trimmed from each CDR3.

v_gene: TRBV27; CDR3aa: ASSLRVMNTEAF
v_gene: TRBV5-8; CDR3aa: ASTPWASGSTDTQY
v_gene: TRBV7-2; CDR3aa: ASSGQLMNTEAF
v_gene: TRBV6-1; CDR3aa: ASSDPLAGAPDTQY
v_gene: TRBV19; CDR3aa: ASSIGDRVRWWY
v_gene: TRBV29-1; CDR3aa: SVYHGTGTDTQY
v_gene: TRBV10-3; CDR3aa: AIGRAGGHETQY
v_gene: TRBV5-4; CDR3aa: ASTPSAGRASEQY
v_gene: TRBV7-8; CDR3aa: ASSLFGGRSSNEQY
v_gene: TRBV7-2; CDR3aa: ASSPLGGVHNEQF
v_gene: TRBV5-1; CDR3aa: ASRTSGAYNEQF
v_gene: TRBV27; CDR3aa: ATKSSWGVDGYT
v_gene: TRBV6-5; CDR3aa: ASTFTGYNSPLH
v_gene: TRBV4-1; CDR3aa: ASSSGTFSGNTIY
v_gene: TRBV7-9; CDR3aa: ASSFRDRVVSYT
v_gene: TRBV5-8; CDR3aa: ASSARTSGSYEQY
v_gene: TRBV7-2; CDR3aa: ASSLDSSGMDQF
v_gene: TRBV28; CDR3aa: ASRPGQGEDTQY
v_gene: TRBV2; CDR3aa: ASSETGLYGYT
v_gene: TRBV2; CDR3aa: ASRGLAGGAYEQY
v_gene: TRBV6-2/TRBV6-3; CDR3aa: ASSYFLAGIDTQY
v_gene: TRBV4-1; CDR3aa: ASSQGLAGGETQY
v_gene: TRBV3-1/TRBV3-2; CDR3aa: ASNGQGGVNRNEQF
v_gene: TRBV10-1; CDR3aa: ASSEAGGEQY
v_gene: TRBV30; CDR3aa: AWRARDRGFPDTQY
v_gene: TRBV6-5; CDR3aa: ASSYSSNSGNTIY
v_gene: TRBV3-1/TRBV3-2; CDR3aa: ASSPGLAGVKNNEQF
v_gene: TRBV4-2; CDR3aa: ASSQDYGRLNTEAF
v_gene: TRBV4-3; CDR3aa: ASSQDLESVRAF
v_gene: TRBV7-8; CDR3aa: ASSLAGSSYNEQF
v_gene: TRBV7-2; CDR3aa: ASSVQGAGELF
v_gene: TRBV28; CDR3aa: ASSFGAGQETQY
v_gene: TRBV21-1; CDR3aa: ASSKPGEDSPLH
v_gene: TRBV28; CDR3aa: ATREEYEQY
v_gene: TRBV6-6; CDR3aa: ASSYPDRAEQY
v_gene: TRBV19; CDR3aa: ASSGVIAIYNEQF
v_gene: TRBV7-2; CDR3aa: ASSLPPGGDWLNTEAF
v_gene: TRBV10-2; CDR3aa: ASSSGQGWEQY
v_gene: TRBV5-1; CDR3aa: ASMTGGISTDTQY
v_gene: TRBV7-2; CDR3aa: ASSFTPSNQPQH
v_gene: TRBV19; CDR3aa: ASSIGNRVQPQH
v_gene: TRBV2; CDR3aa: ASRGRPNTEAF
v_gene: TRBV10-2; CDR3aa: ASSSFTFTTGELF
v_gene: TRBV19; CDR3aa: ASSISLQGDIQY
v_gene: TRBV19; CDR3aa: ASSADRDSPPETQY
v_gene: TRBV28; CDR3aa: ASSLLPRTGASNQPQH
v_gene: TRBV19; CDR3aa: ASSVPFQQGHEQY
v_gene: TRBV18; CDR3aa: ASSPGATGGTQY
v_gene: TRBV11-2; CDR3aa: ASSSNRGQKNIQY
v_gene: TRBV30; CDR3aa: AWTYRDRGIGSPLH
v_gene: TRBV24-1; CDR3aa: ATSPELAGPPAAQRGKNIQY
v_gene: TRBV7-9; CDR3aa: ASSFADTQY
v_gene: TRBV5-1; CDR3aa: ASSYGTGGPSGEKLF
v_gene: TRBV5-1; CDR3aa: ASSQRQGNTGELF